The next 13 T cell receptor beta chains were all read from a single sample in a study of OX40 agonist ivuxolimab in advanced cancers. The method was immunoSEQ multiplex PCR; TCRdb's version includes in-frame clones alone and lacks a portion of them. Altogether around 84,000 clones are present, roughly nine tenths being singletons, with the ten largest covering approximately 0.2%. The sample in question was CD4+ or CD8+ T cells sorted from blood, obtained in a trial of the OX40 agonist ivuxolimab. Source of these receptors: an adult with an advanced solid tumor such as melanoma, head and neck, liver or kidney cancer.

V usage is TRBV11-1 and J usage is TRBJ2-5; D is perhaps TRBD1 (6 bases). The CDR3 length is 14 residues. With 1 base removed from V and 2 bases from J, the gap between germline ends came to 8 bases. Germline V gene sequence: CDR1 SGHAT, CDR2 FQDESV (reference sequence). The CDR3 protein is CASSLGGQQETQYF. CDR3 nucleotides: TGTGCCAGCAGCTTAGGGGGACAACAAGAGACCCAGTACTTC.

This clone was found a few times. The CDR3 loop reads CASSAKRDSTIYF. In DNA, the CDR3 is TGTGCCAGCAGTGCCAAGAGGGATAGCACCATATATTTT. V gene TRBV6-1 combines with J gene TRBJ1-3, with D unresolved. Trimming cost V 4 bases and J 9 bases, with 13 bases left between them. The CDR3 runs 13 residues. CDR1 MNHNS and CDR2 SASEGT come from the germline V gene.

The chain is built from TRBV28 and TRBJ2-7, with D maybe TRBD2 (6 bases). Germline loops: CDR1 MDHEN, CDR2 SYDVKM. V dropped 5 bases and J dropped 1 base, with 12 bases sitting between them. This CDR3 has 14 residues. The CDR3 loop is CASSGSGGSYEQYF. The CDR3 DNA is TGTGCCAGCAGTGGCTCCGGGGGATCCTACGAGCAGTACTTC.

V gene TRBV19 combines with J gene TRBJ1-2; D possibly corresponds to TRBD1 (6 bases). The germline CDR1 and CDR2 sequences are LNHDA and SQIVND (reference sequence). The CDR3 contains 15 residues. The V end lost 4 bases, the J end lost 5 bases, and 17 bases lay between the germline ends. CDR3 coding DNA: TGTGCCAGTAGTACCACCAGACAGGCTCTTTATGGCTACACCTTC. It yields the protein CASSTTRQALYGYTF.

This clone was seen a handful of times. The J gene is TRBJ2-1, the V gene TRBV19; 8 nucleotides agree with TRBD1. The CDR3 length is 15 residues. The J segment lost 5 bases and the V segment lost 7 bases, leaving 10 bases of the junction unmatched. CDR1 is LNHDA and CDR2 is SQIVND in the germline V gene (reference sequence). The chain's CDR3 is CASNTGQGFDNEQFF. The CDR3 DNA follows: TGTGCCAGTAATACCGGACAGGGATTCGACAATGAGCAGTTCTTC.

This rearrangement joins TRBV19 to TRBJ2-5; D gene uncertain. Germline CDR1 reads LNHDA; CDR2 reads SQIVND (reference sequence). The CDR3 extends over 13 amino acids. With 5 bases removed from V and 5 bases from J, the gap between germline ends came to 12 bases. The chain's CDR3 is CASSPLRRETQYF. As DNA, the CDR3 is TGTGCCAGTAGTCCCCTCCGGCGGGAGACCCAGTACTTC.

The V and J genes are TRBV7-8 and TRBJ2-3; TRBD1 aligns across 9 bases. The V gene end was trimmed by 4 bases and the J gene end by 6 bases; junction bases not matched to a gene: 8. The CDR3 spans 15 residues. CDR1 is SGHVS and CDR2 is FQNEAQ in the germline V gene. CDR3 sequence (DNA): TGTGCCAGCAGCTGGGGACAGGGTTCTATGGATACGCAGTATTTT. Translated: CASSWGQGSMDTQYF.

DNA of the CDR3: TGTGCCAGTAGTAACAGGGGAGAGACCCAGTACTTC. Encoded protein: CASSNRGETQYF. The chain has TRBV19 and TRBJ2-5; 7 bases map to TRBD1. The length of the CDR3 is 12 residues. The V gene's germline CDR1 is LNHDA and CDR2 SQIVND (reference sequence). The junction had 0 bases not matched to a gene; V was cut back by 4 bases and J by 4 bases.

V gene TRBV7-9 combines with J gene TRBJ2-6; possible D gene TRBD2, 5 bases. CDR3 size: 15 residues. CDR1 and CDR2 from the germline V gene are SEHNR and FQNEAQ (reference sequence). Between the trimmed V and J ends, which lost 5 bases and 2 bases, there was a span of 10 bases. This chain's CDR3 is CASSAEGAGANVLTF. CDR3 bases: TGTGCCAGCAGCGCCGAGGGAGCTGGGGCCAACGTCCTGACTTTC.

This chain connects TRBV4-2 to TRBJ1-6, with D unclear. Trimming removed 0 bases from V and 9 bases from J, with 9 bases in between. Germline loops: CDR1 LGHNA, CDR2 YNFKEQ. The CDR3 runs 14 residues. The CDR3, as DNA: TGTGCCAGCAGCCAAGACCATGGCGGTTCACCCCTCCACTTT. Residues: CASSQDHGGSPLHF.

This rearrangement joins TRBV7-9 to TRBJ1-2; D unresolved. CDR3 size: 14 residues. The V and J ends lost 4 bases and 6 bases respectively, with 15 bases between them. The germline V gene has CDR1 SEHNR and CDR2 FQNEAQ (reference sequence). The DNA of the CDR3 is TGTGCCAGCAGCTCCCCCATGGTGGGGAATGGCTACACCTTC. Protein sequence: CASSSPMVGNGYTF.

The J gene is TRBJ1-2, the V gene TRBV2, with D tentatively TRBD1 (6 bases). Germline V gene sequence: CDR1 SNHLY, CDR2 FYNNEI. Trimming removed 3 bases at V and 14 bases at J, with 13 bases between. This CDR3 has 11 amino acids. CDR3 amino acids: CASSDAGTPTF. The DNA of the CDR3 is TGTGCCAGCAGTGATGCCGGGACACCTACCTTC.

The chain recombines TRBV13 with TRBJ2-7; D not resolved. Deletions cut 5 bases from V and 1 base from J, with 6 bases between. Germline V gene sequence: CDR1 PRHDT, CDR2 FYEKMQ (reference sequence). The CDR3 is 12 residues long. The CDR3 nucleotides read TGTGCCAGCAGCCCCGGGTCCTACGAGCAGTACTTC. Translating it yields CASSPGSYEQYF.